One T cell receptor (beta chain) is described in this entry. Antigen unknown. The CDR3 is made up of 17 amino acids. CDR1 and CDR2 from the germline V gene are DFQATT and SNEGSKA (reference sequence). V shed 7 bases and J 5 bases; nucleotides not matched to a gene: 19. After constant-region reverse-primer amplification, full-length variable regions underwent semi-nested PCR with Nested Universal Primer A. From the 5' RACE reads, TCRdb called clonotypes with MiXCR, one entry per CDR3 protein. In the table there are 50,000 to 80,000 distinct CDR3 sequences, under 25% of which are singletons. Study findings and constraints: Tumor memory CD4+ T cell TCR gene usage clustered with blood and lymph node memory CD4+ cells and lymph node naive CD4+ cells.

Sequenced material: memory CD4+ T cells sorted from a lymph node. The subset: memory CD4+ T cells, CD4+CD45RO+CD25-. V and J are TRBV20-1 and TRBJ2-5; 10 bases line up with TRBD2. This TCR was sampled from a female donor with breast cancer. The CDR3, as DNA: TGCAGTGGGTTGGGAACTAGCGGGATGGCAGCGGGGGAGACCCAGTACTTC. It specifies CSGLGTSGMAAGETQYF.